This entry features one T cell receptor beta chain sequence. The target antigen is unknown. Assay execution took place at the deep level. Method: immunoSEQ multiplex PCR; TCRdb's copy keeps in-frame clones and lacks some. The sample contains some 100,000 clones, more than 65% of which appear only once. CDR3 length: 15 amino acids. V was cut by 0 bases and J by 5 bases, with 15 bases left in between. Germline lookup yields CDR1 SGDLS and CDR2 YYNGEE. The source of the sample is a study of shared clonotypes between healthy human individuals. Study observations and caveats: Represented genetic and exposure-history diversity was restricted by having few donors. The study generally estimated greater richness for naive than memory subsets.

This receptor was identified in a woman in her 30s in good health. The chain recombines TRBV9 with TRBJ2-7; D not certain. The source material was memory CD8+ T cells sorted from blood. The subset denotes: CD45RO+ cells pooled with CCR7-negative TemRA cells. The CDR3 region is CASSVGTKAWDEQYF. CDR3 DNA: TGTGCCAGCAGCGTAGGCACGAAAGCCTGGGACGAGCAGTACTTC.